This TCR beta chain emerged from a study of blood T cell repertoires in COVID-19. Study-level background: PBMCs, B-cell-depleted T cells, or T cells provided the cDNA or gDNA that made up the material.

V dropped 1 base and J dropped 6 bases, with 21 bases sitting between them. CDR3 size: 17 residues. CDR1 and CDR2 from the germline V gene are MGHRA and YSYEKL. Repertoires were generated with immunoSEQ multiplex PCR, while TCRdb's copy carries only in-frame clones and drops some. This table has 60,000 or so clones, about 88% appearing once. V usage is TRBV4-1 and J usage is TRBJ1-2, with D maybe TRBD1 (5 bases). The sequencing sample was made of peripheral blood. This sequence originates from a woman aged 55 to 70 with active COVID-19. CDR3 sequence (DNA): TGCGCCAGCAGCCAAGGGCAAGGCGGGGGGGGTTTCAATGGCTACACCTTC. This encodes CASSQGQGGGGFNGYTF.